The present TCR beta chain was sequenced within a study of blood T cells in healthy people across ages (dated by TCRdb to 2015 to 2017). Study-wide context: In model experiments, template switching captured about one uniquely barcoded TCR beta cDNA molecule for every two T cells. The study measured age-related changes in TCR beta repertoire diversity using deep sequencing normalized with unique cDNA molecular identifiers. The donors were split into four age groups: young (average about 16 years), middle-aged (around 37), aged (more than 60) and long-lived (over 75). Donors of different ages were randomly distributed across sequencing lanes to avoid experimental bias. Two additional independent replicas of 1 million unique cDNA reads from the same blood draw were analyzed for two donors (one aged 18 to 30 and one aged 80 or older).

Donors were 30 to 45 systemically healthy Caucasian individuals from Russia aged roughly 6 to 90 years. Roughly 10 milliliters of peripheral blood were collected from each donor into EDTA-treated Vacutainer tubes. Ficoll-Paque density-gradient centrifugation was used to isolate PBMCs, with at least 7 million per sample. Trizol reagent was used to extract total RNA from PBMCs, with at least 6 micrograms per sample. The percentages of naive CD45RAhigh/CD27high T cells were determined by flow cytometry on a PBMC aliquot from every donor. Looking up the germline V gene yields CDR1 SGHTA and CDR2 FQGNSA. Cut back by 5 bases and 2 bases, the V and J ends lie 6 bases apart. Spanning cysteine to phenylalanine, the CDR3 consists of 12 amino acids. Solely the CDR3 DNA is kept, with 36 bases framed from the first base. Findings and caveats that apply to the study as a whole: Estimates of total diversity based on one million sequenced T cells were regarded as lower bounds and as underestimates. The long-lived group showed more naive CD4+ T cells, fewer expanded clones and increased TCR diversity than the aged group, suggesting age selection. Conclusive comparison of naive and antigen-experienced compartments was prevented by the profiling of bulk unsorted PBMCs. Observed TCR beta diversity per million T cells fell roughly linearly with age, and a significant reduction was already apparent by age approximately 40. A strong correlation was found between observed TCR beta diversity and the percentage of naive T cells measured by flow cytometry. Donor CMV infection status was unknown, potentially confounding age-related changes in expanded clonotypes.

Ten or more counts support this clonotype. Which antigen it targets is not known. Per-base qualities were not stored, and no clone one base away is much larger. Libraries came from 5' RACE. The listed sequencing device is Illumina HiSeq 2500. A second PCR of roughly 7 to 11 cycles was run with a J-beta primer mix and a sample-barcoded 5' primer. Each TCR beta cDNA molecule received a unique molecular identifier from a template-switch 5' adaptor carrying 12 random nucleotides. Each sample yielded at least 2.5 million CDR3-containing paired-end reads. First-strand cDNA was synthesized from all RNA with the Mint cDNA synthesis kit, primed by a TRBC-specific oligonucleotide. All cDNA was treated with uracil-DNA glycosylase and then went through a first 18-cycle PCR with the universal primers M1SS and BC2_uni_R. The authors' pipeline ran thus. Each sample was normalized by randomly selecting 1 million high-quality reads, each carrying a distinct molecular identifier. Reads with shared molecular identifiers were discarded instead of being binned into consensus sequences. MiTCR, with a Q25 quality threshold and the strictest error-elimination algorithm, was used for CDR3 identification, clonotype clustering and error correction. Lower-bound total TCR beta diversity was estimated with a nonparametric unseen species model using Euler transformation. TCRdb handled the public reads itself, with Q25 trimming in fastp and clone calling in MiXCR, and kept productive beta chains. Here each entry gathers all rows of one CDR3 protein and keeps the most common genes and DNA. The authors' filters were not applied to this entry. Present in this sample are 700,000 or so distinct CDR3 sequences, roughly 20% of which were seen just once. The top ten clonotypes cover around a fifth of the sample.

The TCR originated in a man in his 70s in good health. The chain couples TRBV7-2 to TRBJ1-2; no D gene is confidently identified. Sequenced input: blood. The base sequence is TGTGCCAGCAGCCCATCGAACTATGGCTACACCTTC. Its translation is CASSPSNYGYTF.